This TCR beta chain was recorded in a study of CD8 T cells in Susac syndrome (dated by TCRdb to about 2019). For context, the study as a whole: Among the sequenced Susac syndrome patients, roughly six had clinically active disease and eight were in clinical remission. Whether CD8+ T cell activation and differentiation in Susac syndrome was antigen driven was tested using repertoire sequencing. At the time of blood withdrawal, Susac syndrome patients were either therapy-naive, taking corticosteroids (with some also receiving IVIg), or on IVIg alone. CD8+ T cell repertoire clonality was compared between fewer than 13 healthy donors, approximately 14 Susac syndrome patients and around 15 multiple sclerosis patients. The investigation overall reported the following: CD8+ repertoires in Susac syndrome showed clonal expansion, which was highest in CD8+ TEMRA cells and was greater in clinically active patients than in remitting patients. The study acknowledged that relatively few individuals were included in the TCR sequencing and HLA analysis. Looking at Susac-specific public clones, the researchers identified fewer than 20 in the total CD8+ repertoire and roughly five in the CD8+ TEMRA repertoire.

The germline V gene encodes CDR1 SGHTA and CDR2 FQGTGA. The germline ends are 4 bases apart after V is trimmed by 4 bases and J by 6 bases. From the cysteine up to the phenylalanine, the CDR3 has a length of 10 residues. Only the CDR3 DNA is retained, 30 bases long and in frame from the first base. To note about this clonotype: Its binding antigen is unknown. Base qualities are not at hand, and no much larger clone is one base apart.

Peripheral blood CD8+ and CD4+ T cells from healthy donors, Susac syndrome patients and multiple sclerosis patients were profiled by high-throughput TCR beta sequencing. Susac syndrome patients met recently defined diagnostic criteria for definite or probable disease. Bulk CD8+ and CD4+ T cells were purified by magnetic negative isolation, while CD8+ TEMRA cells were enriched using FACS. Blood was collected in EDTA tubes and processed within 24 hours, with PBMCs isolated through density gradient centrifugation. PBMCs intended for TCR sequencing were cryopreserved in liquid nitrogen and were subsequently thawed in a 37 degrees C water bath. The sorted or isolated CD4+, CD8+ and CD8+ TEMRA cells had a purity of 90% or higher. RNA was extracted using the RNeasy kit, and about 0.5 to 1 microgram was reverse transcribed with random hexamers. TCR beta CDR3 regions were amplified with the immunoSEQ multiplex PCR assay covering 54 Vbeta and 13 Jbeta segments. Bias from PCR amplification was corrected by using a synthetic template baseline for primer optimization and for computational correction. As for how the authors treated the data: Reads were assigned to V, D and J genes according to IMGT and analyzed in immunoSEQ Analyzer, with only productive sequences retained. Clonality was calculated as one minus the Shannon entropy normalized by log2 of the number of productive unique sequences. For each patient and control, public and private clones were evaluated among the 100 most prevalent clones. Susac-specific clones were defined as absent from healthy and MS cohorts, some 1,000 published viral clones and other ImmuneACCESS disease sequences. TCRdb ran its own pipeline on the public reads, namely fastp trimming at Q25 and MiXCR clone calling, and kept in-frame beta chains. Rows matching on CDR3 protein sequence are summarized as one entry with the most common DNA and genes. The V and J calls come from TCRdb's annotation, not from the publication. The sample records about 120,000 distinct CDR3 sequences, roughly 94% of which are singletons. The top ten clones comprise 0.28% of the sample.

This receptor was obtained from a human donor with Susac syndrome. The chain joins TRBV7-3 to TRBJ2-7; no confident D gene assignment can be made. The sample taken for sequencing was CD8+ T cells from PBMCs. The base sequence is TGTGCCAGCAGCTACAGCGAGCAGTACTTC. This translates into CASSYSEQYF.